A single sample gave rise to the 17 T cell receptor beta chains below, sequenced in a study of T and B cells in COVID-19 patients. TRB was amplified from around 250-460 ng of blood genomic DNA. TRB rearrangements were amplified by multiplex PCR with BIOMED2 TRB-A/B primers. TCRdb processed the multiplex PCR reads anew with MiXCR; each CDR3 protein has one entry. The sample carries about 1,400 distinct CDR3 sequences, about 29% recorded once. Sequenced: blood. These receptors were collected from a human donor with active COVID-19.

This chain uses TRBV7-2 with TRBJ2-7; possibly TRBD2 for D (5 bases). Trimming shortened V by 5 bases and J by 3 bases, and 17 bases separated the two germline ends. The CDR3 has 15 residues. Germline V gene data show CDR1 as SGHTA and CDR2 as FQGNSA. The CDR3 region has the DNA TGTGCCAGCAGCACCGACGGCGGGTGGAACTACGAGCAGTACTTC. This gives the protein CASSTDGGWNYEQYF.

As concerns this clonotype: The junction and the germline gene differ at one end; a read error may be behind it. CDR3 in amino acids: CASSFGPDYGYTF. The CDR3 DNA sequence: TGCGCCAGCAGCTTTGGCCCCGACTATGGCTACACCTTC. The chain has TRBV5-5 and TRBJ1-2; D is unclear. The CDR3 is made up of 13 amino acids. CDR1 is SGHKS and CDR2 is YYEKEE in the germline V gene (reference sequence).

The V call is TRBV6-2 or TRBV6-3, the J call TRBJ2-1; 12 nucleotides agree with TRBD2. The CDR3 is 17 residues long. V gave up 6 bases and J gave up 8 bases; unmatched junction bases: 14. Germline loops: CDR1 MNHEY, CDR2 SVGEGT. CDR3 residues: CASRDGTSGPSLDEQFF. In nucleotides, the CDR3 is TGTGCCAGCAGGGACGGGACTAGCGGGCCTTCCTTGGATGAGCAGTTCTTC.

A word on this clonotype: A much larger clone lies one base from this, so it may be a read error. The V call is TRBV12-3 or TRBV12-4, the J call TRBJ2-1; 7 bases agree with TRBD1. Gene TRBJ2-7 matches the end of the DNA better, so the J call may be wrong. The CDR3 loop spans 12 amino acids. The CDR3 reads CASRKQGNEQYF. The CDR3 DNA reads TGTGCCAGCAGGAAACAGGGGAATGAGCAGTACTTC.

In DNA, the CDR3 is TGTGCCAGCAGTTTAAGAAGCAATCAGCCCCAGCATTTT. Encoded protein: CASSLRSNQPQHF. The chain couples TRBV12-3 or TRBV12-4 to TRBJ1-5, with D unresolved. The CDR3 contains 13 residues. V dropped 2 bases and J dropped 1 base, with 3 bases sitting between them.

This chain joins TRBV11-2 and TRBJ2-1; TRBD1 matches at 7 bases. Germline-derived CDR1 and CDR2 are SGHAT and FQNNGV. V lost 0 bases, J lost 7 bases, and 12 bases stayed unmatched. This CDR3 is built from 17 residues. The CDR3 sequence: CASSLDAGTAPPNEQFF. The CDR3 DNA reads TGTGCCAGCAGCTTAGACGCCGGGACAGCCCCCCCTAATGAGCAGTTCTTC.

The chain joins TRBV10-1 to TRBJ2-1, with TRBD1 matching over 12 bases. CDR1 and CDR2 (germline): WNHNN, SYGVQD (reference sequence). CDR3 length equals 16 residues. Trimming at V came to 5 bases and at J to 7 bases, leaving 9 bases not matched to a gene. CDR3 amino acids: CASSRRDRGPSNEQFF. Here the CDR3 DNA reads TGCGCCAGCAGTCGCCGGGACAGGGGGCCCTCGAATGAGCAGTTCTTC.

This clonotype has just a few counts. The gene calls are TRBV18 and TRBJ1-1; D is ambiguous. The CDR3 contains 16 residues. In germline, CDR1 is KGHSH, CDR2 LQKENI. Trimming shortened V by 5 bases and J by 0 bases, and 16 bases separated the two germline ends. The CDR3 DNA is TGTGCCAGCTCAAACATGCCACCGACGATGAACACTGAAGCTTTCTTT. It is translated as CASSNMPPTMNTEAFF.

As concerns this clonotype: At one of its ends the junction is not consistent with the germline gene, which may arise from a read error. V is TRBV27 and J is TRBJ1-6, with D possibly being TRBD1 (6 bases). From germline, CDR1 is MNHEY and CDR2 SMNVEV (reference sequence). The CDR3 covers 14 residues. The CDR3 coding sequence is TGTGCCGGCAGTTTAACAGGGTATAATTCACCCCTCCACTTT. Translation gives CAGSLTGYNSPLHF.

CDR3 DNA sequence: TGTGCCAGCAGTTACACTGGACAGGGCGCTGAAGCTTTCTTT. It yields the protein CASSYTGQGAEAFF. The chain employs TRBV6-5 and TRBJ1-1, with 8 positions matching TRBD1. Germline lookup yields CDR1 MNHEY and CDR2 SVGAGI. With V trimmed by 2 bases and J by 6 bases, 5 bases remained unmatched. CDR3 length equals 14 residues.

This chain links TRBV6-5 with TRBJ1-3; 8 bases line up with TRBD1. The CDR3 sequence is 14 residues long. J lost 4 bases, V lost 6 bases, and 5 bases had no gene match. Germline V gives CDR1 MNHEY, CDR2 SVGAGI. CDR3: CASSSGTGGNTIYF. The CDR3 DNA reads as TGTGCCAGCAGCTCCGGGACAGGAGGAAACACCATATATTTT.

The chain has TRBV7-6 and TRBJ2-2; D is perhaps TRBD1 (6 bases). Trimming took 7 bases from V and 7 from J, leaving 22 bases between them. This CDR3 has 16 amino acids. Germline loops: CDR1 SGHVS, CDR2 FNYEAQ. The CDR3 protein is CASTFSTGSAVGELFF. The CDR3 DNA reads as TGTGCCAGCACTTTTTCAACAGGGAGTGCAGTCGGGGAGCTGTTTTTT.

A few counts support this clonotype. This chain uses TRBV5-1 with TRBJ2-3; 7 bases map to TRBD1. Germline V CDR1 and CDR2: SGHRS, YFSETQ. The V and J ends lost 3 bases and 4 bases, in that order; junction bases with no gene match: 5. The CDR3 is made up of 14 amino acids. The CDR3: CASSSGQASDTQYF. The CDR3 DNA reads as TGCGCCAGCAGCTCAGGACAGGCTTCAGATACGCAGTATTTT.

This clonotype is classed as medium-sized (0.01 to 0.1%). V gene TRBV19 combines with J gene TRBJ1-5; possible D gene TRBD1, 5 bases. Germline lookup yields CDR1 LNHDA and CDR2 SQIVND (reference sequence). V was pared by 4 bases and J by 4 bases, with 8 bases between. The CDR3 has 13 amino acids. As DNA, the CDR3 is TGTGCCAGTAGTACGGCAGGGAATCAGCCCCAGCATTTT. Translating it yields CASSTAGNQPQHF.

This clonotype is medium-sized (0.01 to 0.1%) in the sample. The chain has TRBV5-5 and TRBJ2-1; no firm D call. CDR1 is SGHKS and CDR2 is YYEKEE in the germline V gene (reference sequence). V was clipped by 2 bases and J by 6 bases, with 6 bases between them. The CDR3 runs to 12 residues. The CDR3 DNA reads as TGTGCCAGCAGCTTCCACTCCAATGAGCAGTTCTTC. Protein sequence: CASSFHSNEQFF.

The rearrangement uses TRBV7-6 and TRBJ2-4; either TRBD1 or TRBD2 may fit D (5 bases each). Trimming pared 4 bases from V and 11 bases from J, leaving 15 bases between. This CDR3 has 13 amino acids. Per the germline V gene, CDR1 is SGHVS and CDR2 is FNYEAQ. The CDR3 loop is CASSSGTVQVQYF. DNA of the CDR3: TGTGCCAGCAGCTCCGGGACGGTTCAGGTTCAGTACTTC.

The chain uses TRBV29-1 and TRBJ2-7, with D possibly called TRBD1 or TRBD2 (5 bases each). The CDR3 totals 13 residues. The germline V and J ends were trimmed by 5 bases and 3 bases, with 14 bases remaining between them. Germline V lookup: CDR1 SQVTM, CDR2 ANQGSEA. The CDR3 DNA reads as TGCAGCGTTCCAGGGCATCGGGGCTACGAGCAGTACTTC. Protein: CSVPGHRGYEQYF.